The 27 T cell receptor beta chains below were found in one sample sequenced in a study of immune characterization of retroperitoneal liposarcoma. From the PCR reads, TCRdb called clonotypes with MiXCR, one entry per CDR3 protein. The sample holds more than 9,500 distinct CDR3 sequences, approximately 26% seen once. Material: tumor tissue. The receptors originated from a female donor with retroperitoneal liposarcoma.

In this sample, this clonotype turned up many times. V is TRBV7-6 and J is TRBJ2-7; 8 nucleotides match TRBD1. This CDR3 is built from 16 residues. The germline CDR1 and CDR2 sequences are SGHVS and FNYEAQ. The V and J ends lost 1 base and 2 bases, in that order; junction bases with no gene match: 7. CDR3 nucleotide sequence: TGTGCCAGCAGCTTAGTTTCCGGACAGGGTCCCTACGAGCAGTACTTC. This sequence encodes CASSLVSGQGPYEQYF. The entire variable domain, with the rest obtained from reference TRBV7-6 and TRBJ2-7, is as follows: GAGVSQSPRYKVTKRGQDVALRCDPISGHVSLYWYRQALGQGPEFLTYFNYEAQQDKSGLPNDRFSAERPEGSISTLTIQRTEQRDSAMYRCASSLVSGQGPYEQYFGPGTRLTVT.

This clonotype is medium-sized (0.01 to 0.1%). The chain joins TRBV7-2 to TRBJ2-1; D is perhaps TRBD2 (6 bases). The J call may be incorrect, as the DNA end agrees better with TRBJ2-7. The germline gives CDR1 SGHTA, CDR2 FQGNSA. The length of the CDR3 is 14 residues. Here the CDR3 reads CASSISGERYEQYF. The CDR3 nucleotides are TGTGCCAGCAGCATATCGGGAGAACGGTACGAGCAGTACTTC.

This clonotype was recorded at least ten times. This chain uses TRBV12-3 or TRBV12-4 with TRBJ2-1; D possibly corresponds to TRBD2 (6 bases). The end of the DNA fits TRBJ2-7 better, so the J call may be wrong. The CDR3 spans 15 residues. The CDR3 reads CASRLLSGSYNEQYF. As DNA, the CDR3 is TGTGCCAGCCGCCTTTTGTCCGGGAGCTACAATGAGCAGTACTTC.

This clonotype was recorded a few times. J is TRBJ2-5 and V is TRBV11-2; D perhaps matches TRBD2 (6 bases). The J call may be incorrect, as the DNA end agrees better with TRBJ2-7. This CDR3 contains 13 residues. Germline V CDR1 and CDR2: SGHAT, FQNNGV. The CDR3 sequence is CASSFLGGYEQYF. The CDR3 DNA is TGTGCCAGCAGCTTCTTGGGGGGCTACGAGCAGTACTTC.

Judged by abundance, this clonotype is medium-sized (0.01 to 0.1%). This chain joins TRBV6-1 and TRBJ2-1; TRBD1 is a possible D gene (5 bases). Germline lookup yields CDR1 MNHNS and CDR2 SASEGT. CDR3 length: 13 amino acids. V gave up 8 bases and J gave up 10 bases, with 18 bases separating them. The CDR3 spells CASYRNGYYEQFF. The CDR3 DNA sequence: TGTGCCAGCTACAGGAACGGATACTACGAGCAGTTCTTC.

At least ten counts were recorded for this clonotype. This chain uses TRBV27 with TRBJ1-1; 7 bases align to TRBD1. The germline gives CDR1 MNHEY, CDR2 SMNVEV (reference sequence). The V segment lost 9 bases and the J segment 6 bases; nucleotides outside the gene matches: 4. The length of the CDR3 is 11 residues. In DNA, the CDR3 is TGTGCCAGTAGACAGGGACCTGAAGCTTTCTTT. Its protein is CASRQGPEAFF.

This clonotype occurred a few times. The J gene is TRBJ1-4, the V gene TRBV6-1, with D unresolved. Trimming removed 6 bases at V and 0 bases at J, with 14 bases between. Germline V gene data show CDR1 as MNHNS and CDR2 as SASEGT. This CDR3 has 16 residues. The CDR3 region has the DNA TGTGCCAGCAGCCGCTCGTGGGGTGCAACTAATGAAAAACTGTTTTTT. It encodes CASSRSWGATNEKLFF.

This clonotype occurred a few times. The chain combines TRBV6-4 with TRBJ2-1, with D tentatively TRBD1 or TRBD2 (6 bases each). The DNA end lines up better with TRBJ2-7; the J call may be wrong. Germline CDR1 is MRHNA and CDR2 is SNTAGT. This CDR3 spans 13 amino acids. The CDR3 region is CARGGSQAYEQYF. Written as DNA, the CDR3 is TGTGCCAGGGGGGGCAGCCAGGCCTACGAGCAGTACTTC.

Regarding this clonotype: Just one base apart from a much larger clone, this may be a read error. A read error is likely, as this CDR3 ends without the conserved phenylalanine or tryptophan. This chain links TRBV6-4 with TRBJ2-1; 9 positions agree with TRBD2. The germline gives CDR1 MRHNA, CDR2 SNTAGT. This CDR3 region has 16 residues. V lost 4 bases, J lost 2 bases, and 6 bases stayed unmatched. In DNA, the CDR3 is TGTGCCAGCAGTGGAGCTAGCGGGGAGGCCTACAATGAGCAGTTCTTA. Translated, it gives CASSGASGEAYNEQFL.

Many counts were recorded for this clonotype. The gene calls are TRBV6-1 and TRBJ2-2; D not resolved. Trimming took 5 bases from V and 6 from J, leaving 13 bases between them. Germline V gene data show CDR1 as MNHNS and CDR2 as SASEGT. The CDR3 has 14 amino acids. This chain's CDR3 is CASSSWVEAGELFF. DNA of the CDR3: TGTGCCAGCAGTTCATGGGTTGAGGCCGGGGAGCTGTTTTTT.

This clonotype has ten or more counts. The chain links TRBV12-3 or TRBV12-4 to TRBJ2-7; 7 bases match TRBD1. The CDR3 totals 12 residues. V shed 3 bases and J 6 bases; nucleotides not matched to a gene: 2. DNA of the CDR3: TGTGCCAGCAGTTTGTGGACAGGCGAGCAGTACTTC. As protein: CASSLWTGEQYF.

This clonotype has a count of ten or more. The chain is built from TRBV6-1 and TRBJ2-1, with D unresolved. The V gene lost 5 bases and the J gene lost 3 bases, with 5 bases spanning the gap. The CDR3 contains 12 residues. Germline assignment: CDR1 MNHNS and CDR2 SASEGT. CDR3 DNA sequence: TGTGCCAGCAGTTCTCTCTACAATGAGCAGTTCTTC. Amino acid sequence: CASSSLYNEQFF.

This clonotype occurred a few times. This chain's CDR3 is CAAGQGKGETQFF. CDR3 DNA: TGCGCCGCCGGACAGGGAAAGGGAGAGACCCAGTTCTTC. V usage is TRBV10-2 and J usage is TRBJ2-1; TRBD1 matches 8 bases. Losses at the gene ends were 11 bases for V and 13 bases for J; bases not matched to a gene: 16. This CDR3 comprises 13 residues. CDR1 and CDR2 from the germline V gene are WSHSY and SAAADI.

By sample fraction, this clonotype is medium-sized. The CDR3 DNA sequence: TGTGCCAGCAGTGGAATAGCGGGACAACTCTACGAGCAGTACTTC. Protein: CASSGIAGQLYEQYF. The genes are TRBV6-1 and TRBJ2-7; 8 nucleotides line up with TRBD2. This CDR3 comprises 15 residues. J was trimmed by 3 bases and V by 4 bases; bases with no gene match: 8. Per germline, CDR1 MNHNS and CDR2 SASEGT.

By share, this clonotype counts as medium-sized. The CDR3 spells CASSYFRNTGELFF. The CDR3, as DNA: TGTGCCAGCAGTTACTTTCGTAATACCGGGGAGCTGTTTTTT. The chain couples TRBV6-6 to TRBJ2-2; D is uncertain. This CDR3 has 14 residues. Deletions cut 1 base from V and 5 bases from J, with 8 bases between. Looked up from germline, CDR1 is MNHNY and CDR2 is SVGAGI (reference sequence).

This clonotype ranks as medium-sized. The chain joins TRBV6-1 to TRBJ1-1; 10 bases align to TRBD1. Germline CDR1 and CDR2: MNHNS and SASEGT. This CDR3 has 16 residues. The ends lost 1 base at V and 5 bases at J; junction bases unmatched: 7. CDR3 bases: TGTGCCAGCAGTGAAGGCAGGGGACAGGGGAGAACTGAAGCTTTCTTT. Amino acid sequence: CASSEGRGQGRTEAFF.

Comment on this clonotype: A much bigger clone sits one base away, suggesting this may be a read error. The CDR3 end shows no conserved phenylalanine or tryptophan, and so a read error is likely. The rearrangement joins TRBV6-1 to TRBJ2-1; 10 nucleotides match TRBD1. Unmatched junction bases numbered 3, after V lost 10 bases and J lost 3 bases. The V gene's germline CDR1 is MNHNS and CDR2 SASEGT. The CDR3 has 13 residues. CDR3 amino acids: CATRTGGYNEQFC. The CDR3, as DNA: TGTGCCACCAGGACAGGGGGCTACAATGAGCAGTTCTGC.

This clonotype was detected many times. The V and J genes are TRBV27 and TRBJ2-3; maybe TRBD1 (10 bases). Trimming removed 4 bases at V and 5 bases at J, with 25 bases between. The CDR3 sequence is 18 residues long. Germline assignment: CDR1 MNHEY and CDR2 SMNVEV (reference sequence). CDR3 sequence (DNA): TGTGCCAGCAGTTCCCCCGCGGGGGGGACAGGGGTGGTAGATACGCAGTATTTT. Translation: CASSSPAGGTGVVDTQYF.

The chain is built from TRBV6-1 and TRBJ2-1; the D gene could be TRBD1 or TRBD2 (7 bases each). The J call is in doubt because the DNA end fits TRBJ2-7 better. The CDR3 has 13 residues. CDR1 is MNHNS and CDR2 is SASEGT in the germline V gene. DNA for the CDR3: TGTGCCAGCAGGGTCAGGGGGGGAGGTGAGCAGTACTTC. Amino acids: CASRVRGGGEQYF.

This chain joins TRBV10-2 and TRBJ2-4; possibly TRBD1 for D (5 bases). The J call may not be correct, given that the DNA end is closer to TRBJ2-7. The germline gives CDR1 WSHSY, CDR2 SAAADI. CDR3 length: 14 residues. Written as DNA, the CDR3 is TGCGCCAGCAGTGAGTCGATGGGGCCCCACGAGCAGTACTTC. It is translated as CASSESMGPHEQYF.

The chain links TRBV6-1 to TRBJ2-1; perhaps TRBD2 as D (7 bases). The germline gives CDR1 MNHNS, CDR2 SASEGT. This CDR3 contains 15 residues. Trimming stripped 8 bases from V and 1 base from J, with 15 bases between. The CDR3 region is CASSQGGVSYNEQFF. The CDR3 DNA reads TGTGCCAGCTCCCAAGGGGGGGTTTCCTACAATGAGCAGTTCTTC.

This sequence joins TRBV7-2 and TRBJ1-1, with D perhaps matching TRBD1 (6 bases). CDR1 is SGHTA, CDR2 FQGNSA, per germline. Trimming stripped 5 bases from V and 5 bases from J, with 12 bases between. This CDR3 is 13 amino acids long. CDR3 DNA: TGTGCCAGCAGCCTCTCCCAGGGGACTGAAGCTTTCTTT. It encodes CASSLSQGTEAFF.

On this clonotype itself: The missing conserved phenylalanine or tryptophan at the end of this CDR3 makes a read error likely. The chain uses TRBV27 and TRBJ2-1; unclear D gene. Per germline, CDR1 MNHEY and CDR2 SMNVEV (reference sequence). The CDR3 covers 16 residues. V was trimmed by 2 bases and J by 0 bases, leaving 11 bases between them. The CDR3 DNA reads TGTGCCAGCAGTTTAGAGCCAGCTAGCTCCTACAATGAGCAGTTCTCC. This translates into CASSLEPASSYNEQFS.

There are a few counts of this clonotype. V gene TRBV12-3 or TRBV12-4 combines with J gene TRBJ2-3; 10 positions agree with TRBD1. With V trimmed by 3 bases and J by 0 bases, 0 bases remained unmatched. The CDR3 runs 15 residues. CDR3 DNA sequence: TGTGCCAGCAGTTTGGGACAGGGGAGCACAGATACGCAGTATTTT. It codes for CASSLGQGSTDTQYF.

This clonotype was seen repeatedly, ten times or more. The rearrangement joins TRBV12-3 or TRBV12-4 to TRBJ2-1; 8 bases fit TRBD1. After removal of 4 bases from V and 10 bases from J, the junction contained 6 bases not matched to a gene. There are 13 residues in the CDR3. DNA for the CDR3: TGTGCCAGCAGTTCTCCTGACAGGGGCGAGCAGTTCTTC. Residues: CASSSPDRGEQFF.

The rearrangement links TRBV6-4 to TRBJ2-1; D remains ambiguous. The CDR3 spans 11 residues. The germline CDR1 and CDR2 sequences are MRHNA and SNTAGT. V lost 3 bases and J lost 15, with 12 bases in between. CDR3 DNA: TGTGCCAGCAGTGATGGAAGTGCCCCGTTCTTC. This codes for CASSDGSAPFF.

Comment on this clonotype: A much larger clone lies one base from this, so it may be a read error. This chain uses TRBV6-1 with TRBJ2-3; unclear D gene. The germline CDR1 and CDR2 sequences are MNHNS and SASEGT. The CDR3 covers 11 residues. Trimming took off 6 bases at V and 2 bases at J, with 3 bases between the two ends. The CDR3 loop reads CASRYTDTQYF. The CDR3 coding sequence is TGTGCCAGCAGGTACACAGATACGCAGTATTTT.